This paragraph reports one T cell receptor (beta chain). The CDR3 totals 16 residues. Germline CDR1 reads KGHDR; CDR2 reads SFDVKD. V shed 4 bases and J shed 2 bases, with 11 bases lying between them. TCRdb's copy holds only in-frame clones and misses some; the assay was immunoSEQ multiplex PCR. Of about 270,000 clones listed, roughly nine tenths are singletons. This entry belongs to a study of blood T cell repertoires in COVID-19. Study-wide context: Sample material is recorded as cDNA or gDNA derived from T cells, B-cell-depleted T cells, or PBMCs.

The rearrangement uses TRBV24-1 and TRBJ2-6; D uncertain. The origin of this receptor is a man in his forties or fifties with active or convalescent COVID-19. Sequenced material: peripheral blood. The CDR3, as DNA: TGTGCCACCAGTGACCCAGACAAGACTGGGGCCAACGTCCTGACTTTC. Encoded protein: CATSDPDKTGANVLTF.